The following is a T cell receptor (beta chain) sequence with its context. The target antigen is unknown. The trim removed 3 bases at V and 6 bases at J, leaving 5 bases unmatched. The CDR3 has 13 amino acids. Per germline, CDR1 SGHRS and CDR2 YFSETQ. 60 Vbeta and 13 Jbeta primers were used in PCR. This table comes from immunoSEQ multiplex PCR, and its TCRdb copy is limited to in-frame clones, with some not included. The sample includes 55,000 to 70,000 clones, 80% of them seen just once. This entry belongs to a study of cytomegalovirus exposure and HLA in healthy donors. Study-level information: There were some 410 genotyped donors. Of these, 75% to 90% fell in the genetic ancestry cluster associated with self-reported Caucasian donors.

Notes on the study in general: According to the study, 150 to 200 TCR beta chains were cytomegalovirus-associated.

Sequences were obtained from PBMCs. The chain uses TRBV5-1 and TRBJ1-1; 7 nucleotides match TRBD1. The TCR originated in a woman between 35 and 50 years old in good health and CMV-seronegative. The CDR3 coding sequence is TGCGCCAGCAGCTCAACCGGGACAGCTGAAGCTTTCTTT. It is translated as CASSSTGTAEAFF.